This is a list of T cell receptor beta chains from one sample in a study of glioma-infiltrating T cells. From the multiplex PCR reads, TCRdb called clonotypes with MiXCR, one entry per CDR3 protein. The table records some 4,200 distinct CDR3 sequences, roughly 25% of them present only once. The sequenced sample was glioma tissue, nonneoplastic brain tissue, or PBMCs (not recorded which). The source of these receptors is a human donor with low-grade glioma or glioblastoma, undergoing nonglioma brain surgery, or in good health (not recorded which). Both conserved end residues are part of each CDR3. Each record gives: V gene, J gene, clone size, D gene, CDR3 protein, CDR3 DNA. The D gene is left open where the match is weak. Only part of the rows carry a size: once, few, many, or a class if the clone is expanded.

>TRBV28|TRBJ2-2|-|-
CASSFIGPPTGGLFF
TGTGCCAGCAGTTTTATTGGACCCCCCACCGGGGGGCTGTTTTTT
>TRBV5-1|TRBJ2-6|many|TRBD1
CASSLVLGTVAGANVLTF
TGCGCCAGCAGCTTGGTACTCGGGACAGTGGCTGGGGCCAACGTCCTGACTTTC
>TRBV4-1|TRBJ2-1|many|TRBD1
CASSQKPGTGYNEQFF
TGCGCCAGCAGCCAAAAACCCGGGACAGGTTACAATGAGCAGTTCTTC
>TRBV12-3/TRBV12-4|TRBJ2-2|many|TRBD2
CASGGVGNTGELFF
TGTGCCAGCGGGGGGGTGGGGAACACCGGGGAGCTGTTTTTT
>TRBV5-6|TRBJ2-5|-|TRBD2
CGSSLLAGGLQETQYF
TGTGGCAGCAGCTTACTAGCGGGGGGGCTCCAAGAGACCCAGTACTTC
>TRBV10-3|TRBJ2-3|medium-sized|-
CAISLERNTDTQYF
TGTGCCATCTCTTTGGAGAGGAACACAGATACGCAGTATTTT
>TRBV6-1|TRBJ1-5|medium-sized|-
CASRERGNQPQHF
TGTGCCAGCAGGGAAAGGGGGAATCAGCCCCAGCATTTT
>TRBV4-1|TRBJ1-5|-|-
CASSQERGKPQHF
TGCGCCAGCAGCCAGGAAAGGGGTAAGCCCCAGCATTTT
>TRBV27|TRBJ2-7|large|-
CASSLSYEQYF
TGTGCCAGCAGTTTATCCTACGAGCAGTACTTC
>TRBV6-1|TRBJ1-2|medium-sized|-
CASSRHLGQNYGYTF
TGTGCCAGCAGTCGCCATCTCGGACAAAACTATGGCTACACCTTC
>TRBV3-1|TRBJ2-1|medium-sized|-
CASSPDAGQLSNEQFF
TGTGCCAGCAGCCCTGATGCCGGACAGCTCTCCAATGAGCAGTTCTTC
>TRBV20-1|TRBJ2-7|medium-sized|-
CSAASDRYEQYF
TGCAGTGCCGCTTCGGACCGCTACGAGCAGTACTTC
>TRBV11-2|TRBJ2-2|many|-
CASSLTLTGELFF
TGTGCCAGCAGCCTAACCCTGACCGGGGAGCTGTTTTTT
>TRBV4-1|TRBJ2-3|medium-sized|TRBD2
CASSQLAGGRNTQYF
TGCGCCAGCAGCCAACTAGCGGGGGGAAGGAATACGCAGTATTTT
>TRBV29-1|TRBJ2-7|-|-
CSVYGSYEQYF
TGCAGCGTTTACGGCTCCTACGAGCAGTACTTC
>TRBV5-6|TRBJ2-7|-|TRBD1
CASSAGTDLTYEQYF
TGTGCCAGCAGCGCCGGGACAGATCTTACCTACGAGCAGTACTTC
>TRBV7-2|TRBJ2-1|medium-sized|-
CASSSSGTVKPSSYNEQFF
TGTGCCAGCAGCTCGTCCGGGACGGTTAAGCCGAGCTCCTACAATGAGCAGTTCTTC
>TRBV4-1|TRBJ2-3|medium-sized|TRBD1
CASSQDPGQVLTSTDTQYF
TGCGCCAGCAGCCAAGATCCAGGACAGGTCTTAACTAGCACAGATACGCAGTATTTT
>TRBV4-1|TRBJ1-1|many|TRBD1
CASSRGTASEAFF
TGCGCCAGCAGCCGTGGGACAGCTTCTGAAGCTTTCTTT
>TRBV12-3/TRBV12-4|TRBJ2-1|medium-sized|TRBD2
CASSFSSGNEQFF
TGTGCCAGCAGTTTCTCTAGCGGCAATGAGCAGTTCTTC
>TRBV2|TRBJ1-4|many|-
CASSLVRLGEKLFF
TGTGCCAGCAGTCTCGTGAGGCTAGGTGAAAAACTGTTTTTT
>TRBV6-1|TRBJ2-1|-|TRBD2
CGSSLTSGGANEQFF
TGTGGCAGTAGTCTGACTAGCGGGGGGGCGAATGAGCAGTTCTTC
>TRBV10-3|TRBJ2-1|few|-
CAIIGQSGEQFF
TGTGCCATAATCGGCCAATCCGGTGAGCAGTTCTTC
>TRBV7-8|TRBJ2-6|many|-
CASSPRESGANVLTF
TGTGCCAGCAGTCCCAGGGAATCTGGGGCCAACGTCCTGACTTTC
>TRBV12-3/TRBV12-4|TRBJ1-5|many|-
CASTTDNQPQHF
TGTGCCAGCACGACAGACAATCAGCCCCAGCATTTT
>TRBV28|TRBJ1-1|-|-
CASRTSGSVNTEASF
TGTGCCAGCAGAACTTCAGGGTCTGTGAACACTGAAGCTTCCTTT